The 4 T cell receptor beta chains below come from one sample, sequenced in a study of T cell responses to AZD1222 COVID-19 vaccine. Some clones are missing from TCRdb's copy, which holds only in-frame ones; the method was immunoSEQ multiplex PCR. Here the sample spans about 18,000 clones, about nine tenths being singletons. This specimen consisted of peripheral blood, obtained 28 days after the second AZD1222 dose. The receptor set was obtained from an adult who received the AZD1222 COVID-19 vaccine.

V is TRBV24-1 and J is TRBJ1-4; D unclear. The germline gives CDR1 KGHDR, CDR2 SFDVKD. V shed 3 bases and J shed 0 bases, with 16 bases lying between them. This CDR3 has 18 residues. CDR3 protein: CATSDSRGHPATNEKLFF. The CDR3 DNA reads as TGTGCCACCAGTGATAGTCGAGGGCACCCTGCAACTAATGAAAAACTGTTTTTT.

The V call is TRBV28, the J call TRBJ1-5; D may be TRBD1 (5 bases). Trimming took off 5 bases at V and 2 bases at J, with 10 bases between the two ends. This CDR3 is 14 amino acids long. From germline, CDR1 is MDHEN and CDR2 SYDVKM. CDR3 bases: TGTGCCAGCAGTGACCGAGGGGGCAATCAGCCCCAGCATTTT. This sequence encodes CASSDRGGNQPQHF.

The chain is built from TRBV18 and TRBJ1-5; TRBD1 might be the D (5 bases). The CDR3 runs 14 residues. Trimming removed 3 bases at V and 7 bases at J, with 13 bases between. Germline loops: CDR1 KGHSH, CDR2 LQKENI. CDR3 in amino acids: CASSPGVVGQPQHF. The CDR3 DNA reads as TGTGCCAGCTCACCGGGGGTGGTAGGACAGCCCCAGCATTTT.

The J gene is TRBJ1-1, the V gene TRBV28; no clear D. Trimming removed 8 bases from V and 4 bases from J, with 14 bases in between. Per germline, CDR1 MDHEN and CDR2 SYDVKM. The length of the CDR3 is 13 residues. The CDR3 DNA reads TGTGCCAGCCGACCAACCCAGGTCACTGAAGCTTTCTTT. Encoded protein: CASRPTQVTEAFF.